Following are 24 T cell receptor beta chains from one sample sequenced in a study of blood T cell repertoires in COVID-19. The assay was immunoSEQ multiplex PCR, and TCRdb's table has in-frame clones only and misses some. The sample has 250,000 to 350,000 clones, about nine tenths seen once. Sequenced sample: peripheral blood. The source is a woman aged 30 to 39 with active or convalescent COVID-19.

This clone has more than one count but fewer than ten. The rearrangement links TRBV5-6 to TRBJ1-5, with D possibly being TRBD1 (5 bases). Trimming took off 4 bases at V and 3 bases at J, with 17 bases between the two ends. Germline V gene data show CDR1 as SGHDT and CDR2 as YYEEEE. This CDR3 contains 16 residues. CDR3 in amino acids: CASSTSPDRYNQPQHF. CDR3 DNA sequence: TGTGCCAGCAGCACCTCGCCTGACAGATACAATCAGCCCCAGCATTTT.

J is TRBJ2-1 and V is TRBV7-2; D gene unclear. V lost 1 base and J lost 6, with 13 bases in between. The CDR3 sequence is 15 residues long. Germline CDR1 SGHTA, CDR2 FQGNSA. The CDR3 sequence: CASSLGHSLGNEQFF. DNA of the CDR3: TGTGCCAGCAGCTTAGGACATTCCCTCGGCAATGAGCAGTTCTTC. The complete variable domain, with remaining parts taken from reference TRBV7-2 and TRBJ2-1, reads GAGVSQSPSNKVTEKGKDVELRCDPISGHTALYWYRQSLGQGLEFLIYFQGNSAPDKSGLPSDRFSAERTGGSVSTLTIQRTQQEDSAVYLCASSLGHSLGNEQFFGPGTRLTVL.

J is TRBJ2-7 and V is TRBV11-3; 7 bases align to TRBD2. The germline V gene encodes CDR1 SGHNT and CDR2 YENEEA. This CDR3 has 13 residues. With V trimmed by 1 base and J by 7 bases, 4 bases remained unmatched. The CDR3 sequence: CASSLGTSREQYF. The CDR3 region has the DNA TGTGCCAGCAGCTTAGGGACTAGTAGGGAGCAGTACTTC.

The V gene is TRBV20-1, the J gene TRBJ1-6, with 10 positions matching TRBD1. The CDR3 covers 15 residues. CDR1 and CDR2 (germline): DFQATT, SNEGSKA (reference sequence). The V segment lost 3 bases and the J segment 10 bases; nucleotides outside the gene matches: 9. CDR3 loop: CSASAGTGVWSPLHF. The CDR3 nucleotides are TGCAGTGCTAGTGCCGGGACAGGGGTATGGTCACCCCTCCACTTT.

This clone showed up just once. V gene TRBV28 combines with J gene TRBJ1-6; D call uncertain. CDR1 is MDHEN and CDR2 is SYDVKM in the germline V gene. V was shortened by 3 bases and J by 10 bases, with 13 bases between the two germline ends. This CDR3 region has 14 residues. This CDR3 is CASSLTGSGSPLHF. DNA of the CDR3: TGTGCCAGCAGTTTGACGGGTTCTGGGTCACCCCTCCACTTT.

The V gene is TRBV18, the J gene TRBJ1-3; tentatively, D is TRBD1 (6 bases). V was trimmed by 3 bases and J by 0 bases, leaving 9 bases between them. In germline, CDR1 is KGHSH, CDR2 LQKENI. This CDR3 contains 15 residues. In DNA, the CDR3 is TGTGCCAGCTCACCCGGACAGACCTCTGGAAACACCATATATTTT. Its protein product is CASSPGQTSGNTIYF.

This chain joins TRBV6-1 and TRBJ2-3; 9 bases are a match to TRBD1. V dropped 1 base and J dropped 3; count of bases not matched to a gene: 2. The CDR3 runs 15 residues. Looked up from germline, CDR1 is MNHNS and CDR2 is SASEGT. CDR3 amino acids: CASSEGGTGTDTQYF. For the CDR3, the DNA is TGTGCCAGCAGTGAAGGGGGGACAGGGACAGATACGCAGTATTTT.

The CDR3 coding sequence is TGTGCCACCAGCAGAGTAGGGGTAGGGGACTCTGGGGCCAACGTCCTGACTTTC. This encodes CATSRVGVGDSGANVLTF. The chain employs TRBV15 and TRBJ2-6, with D perhaps matching TRBD1 (5 bases). The CDR3 loop spans 18 amino acids. V was pared by 1 base and J by 0 bases, with 13 bases between. Germline lookup yields CDR1 LNHNV and CDR2 YYDKDF (reference sequence).

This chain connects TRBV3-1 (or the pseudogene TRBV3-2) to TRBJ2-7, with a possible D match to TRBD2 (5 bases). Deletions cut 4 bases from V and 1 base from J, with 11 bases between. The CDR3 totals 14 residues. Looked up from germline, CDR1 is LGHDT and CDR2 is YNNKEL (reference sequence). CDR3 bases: TGTGCCAGCAGCCTTTTGGGAGATTCCTACGAGCAGTACTTC. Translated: CASSLLGDSYEQYF.

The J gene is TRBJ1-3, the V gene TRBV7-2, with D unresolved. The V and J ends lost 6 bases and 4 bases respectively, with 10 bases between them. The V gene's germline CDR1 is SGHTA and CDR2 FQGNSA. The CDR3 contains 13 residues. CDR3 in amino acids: CASSPHPGNTIYF. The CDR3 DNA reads TGTGCCAGCAGTCCCCATCCCGGAAACACCATATATTTT.

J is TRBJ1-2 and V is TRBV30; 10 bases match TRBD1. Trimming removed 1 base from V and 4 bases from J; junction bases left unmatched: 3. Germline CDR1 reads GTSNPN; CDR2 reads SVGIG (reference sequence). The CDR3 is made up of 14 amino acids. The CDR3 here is CAWSARDRGYGYTF. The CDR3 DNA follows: TGTGCCTGGAGTGCCCGGGACAGGGGCTATGGCTACACCTTC.

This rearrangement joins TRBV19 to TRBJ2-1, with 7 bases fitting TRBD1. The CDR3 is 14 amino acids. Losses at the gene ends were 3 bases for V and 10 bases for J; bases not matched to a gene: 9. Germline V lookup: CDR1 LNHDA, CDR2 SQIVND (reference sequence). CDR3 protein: CASSIPDRTGEQFF. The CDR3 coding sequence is TGTGCCAGTAGTATCCCGGACAGGACCGGCGAGCAGTTCTTC.

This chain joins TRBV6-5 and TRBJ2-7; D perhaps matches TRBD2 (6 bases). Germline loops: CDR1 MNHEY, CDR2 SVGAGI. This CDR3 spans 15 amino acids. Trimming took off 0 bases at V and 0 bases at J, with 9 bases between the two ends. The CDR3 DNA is TGTGCCAGCAGTTACTCTGGGGGAGGCTCCTACGAGCAGTACTTC. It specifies CASSYSGGGSYEQYF.

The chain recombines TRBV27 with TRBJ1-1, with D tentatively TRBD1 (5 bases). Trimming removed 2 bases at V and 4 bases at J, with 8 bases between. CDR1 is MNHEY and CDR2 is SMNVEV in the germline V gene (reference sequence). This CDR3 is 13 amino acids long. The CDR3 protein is CASSLHRITEAFF. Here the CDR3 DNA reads TGTGCCAGCAGTTTACACAGGATCACTGAAGCTTTCTTT.

The CDR3 here is CASRYDSGVDEQYF. The CDR3, as DNA: TGTGCCAGCAGGTACGACAGTGGGGTCGACGAGCAGTACTTC. The V gene is TRBV2, the J gene TRBJ2-7, with D perhaps TRBD1 (5 bases). V shed 6 bases and J shed 5 bases, with 17 bases lying between them. The germline CDR1 and CDR2 sequences are SNHLY and FYNNEI. This CDR3 region has 14 residues. The whole variable domain, filled in from reference TRBV2 and TRBJ2-7, reads EPEVTQTPSHQVTQMGQEVILRCVPISNHLYFYWYRQILGQKVEFLVSFYNNEISEKSEIFDDQFSVERPDGSNFTLKIRSTKLEDSAMYFCASRYDSGVDEQYFGPGTRLTVT.

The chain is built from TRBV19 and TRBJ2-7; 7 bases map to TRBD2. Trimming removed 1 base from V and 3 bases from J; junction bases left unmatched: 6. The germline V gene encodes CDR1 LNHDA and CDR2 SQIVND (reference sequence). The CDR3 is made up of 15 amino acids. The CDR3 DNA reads TGTGCCAGTAGTATAGGTGGAGCGGGGAGCTACGAGCAGTACTTC. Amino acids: CASSIGGAGSYEQYF.

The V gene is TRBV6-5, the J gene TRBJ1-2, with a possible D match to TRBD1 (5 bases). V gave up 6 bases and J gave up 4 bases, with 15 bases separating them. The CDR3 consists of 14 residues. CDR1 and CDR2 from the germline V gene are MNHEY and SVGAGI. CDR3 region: CASSPSRTSYGYTF. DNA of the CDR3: TGTGCCAGCAGCCCCTCCCGGACAAGCTATGGCTACACCTTC.

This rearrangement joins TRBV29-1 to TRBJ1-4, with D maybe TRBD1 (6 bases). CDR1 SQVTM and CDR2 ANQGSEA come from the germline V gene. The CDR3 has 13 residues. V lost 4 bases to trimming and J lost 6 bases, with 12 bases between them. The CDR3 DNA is TGCAGCGTTGCGAAAGGGGGAGATGAAAAACTGTTTTTT. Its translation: CSVAKGGDEKLFF.

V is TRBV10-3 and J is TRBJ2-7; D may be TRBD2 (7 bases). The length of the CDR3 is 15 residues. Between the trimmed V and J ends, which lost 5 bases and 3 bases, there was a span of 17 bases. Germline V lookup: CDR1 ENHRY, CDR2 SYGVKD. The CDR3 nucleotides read TGTGCCATCAGTCCCGGGGAGGGGGGTGGCTACGAGCAGTACTTC. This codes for CAISPGEGGGYEQYF.

CDR3 residues: CASSKGQGAKNIQYF. CDR3 nucleotides: TGTGCCAGCAGTAAAGGGCAGGGGGCCAAAAACATTCAGTACTTC. The chain recombines TRBV11-2 with TRBJ2-4; D is possibly TRBD1 (6 bases). The CDR3 consists of 15 residues. CDR1 is SGHAT and CDR2 is FQNNGV in the germline V gene. The V gene lost 6 bases and the J gene lost 1 base, with 13 bases spanning the gap. Looking up the rest from reference TRBV11-2 and TRBJ2-4 gives the full variable domain: EAGVAQSPRYKIIEKRQSVAFWCNPISGHATLYWYQQILGQGPKLLIQFQNNGVVDDSQLPKDRFSAERLKGVDSTLKIQPAKLEDSAVYLCASSKGQGAKNIQYFGAGTRLSVL.

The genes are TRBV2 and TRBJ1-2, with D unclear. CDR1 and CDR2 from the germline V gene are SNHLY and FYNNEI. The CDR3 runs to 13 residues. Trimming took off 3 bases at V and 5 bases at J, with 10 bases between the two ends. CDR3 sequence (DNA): TGTGCCAGCAGTGATCTCCGGGATTATGGCTACACCTTC. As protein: CASSDLRDYGYTF.

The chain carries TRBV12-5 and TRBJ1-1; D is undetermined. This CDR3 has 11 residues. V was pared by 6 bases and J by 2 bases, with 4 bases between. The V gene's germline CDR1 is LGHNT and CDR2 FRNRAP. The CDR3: CASGFNTEAFF. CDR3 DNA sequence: TGTGCTAGTGGCTTTAACACTGAAGCTTTCTTT.

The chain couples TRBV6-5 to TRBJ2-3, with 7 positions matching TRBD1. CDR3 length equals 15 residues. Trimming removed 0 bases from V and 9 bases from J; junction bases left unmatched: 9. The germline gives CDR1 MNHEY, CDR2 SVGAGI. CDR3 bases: TGTGCCAGCAGTTACTCGACAGGGCCGGGTAACACGCAGTATTTT. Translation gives CASSYSTGPGNTQYF.

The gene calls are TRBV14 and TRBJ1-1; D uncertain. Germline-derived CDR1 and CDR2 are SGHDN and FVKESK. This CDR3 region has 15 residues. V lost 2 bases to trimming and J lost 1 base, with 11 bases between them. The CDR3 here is CASSQYQVRNTEAFF. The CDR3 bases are TGTGCCAGCAGCCAATACCAGGTCAGGAACACTGAAGCTTTCTTT.